The subject of this entry is one T cell receptor (beta chain). These data come from a study of blood T cell repertoires in COVID-19. Whole-study context: Samples representing acute and convalescent COVID-19 were sourced from the United States, Italy and Spain. PBMCs, B-cell-depleted T cells, or T cells were the source of the cDNA or gDNA that made up the material.

The CDR3 has 15 residues. Germline-derived CDR1 and CDR2 are MNHEY and SVGAGI. Deletions cut 6 bases from V and 0 bases from J, with 15 bases between. Authors' methods: Nucleated cell counts were estimated from reference gene primer amplification. Here immunoSEQ multiplex PCR was the method, and the copy in TCRdb shows in-frame clones only, minus some. That table furnishes V, J and clone size, whereas the DNA furnished D and trimming. The profile shows about 180,000 clones, around 83% of them singletons. This TCR came from a human donor in a cohort sampled during active COVID-19. Specimen: peripheral blood. The gene calls are TRBV6-5 and TRBJ2-7; D ambiguous. The CDR3 DNA is TGTGCCAGCAGCCCCGACACCGCGAGCTCCTACGAGCAGTACTTC. It translates to CASSPDTASSYEQYF.